A selection of T cell receptor beta chains follows, all from one sample in a study of memory CD4+ T cells and cytomegalovirus serostatus. The method was immunoSEQ multiplex PCR; TCRdb's version includes in-frame clones alone and lacks a portion of them. This sample carries fewer than 90,000 clones, approximately 78% of them seen once, and the ten largest clones take 2.5% to 3%. Sample: memory CD4+ T cells from blood. The receptors were sampled from an adult in good health and CMV-seropositive. Both conserved end residues are trimmed from each CDR3. The order of the fields is V gene, J gene, CDR3 protein.

V gene: TRBV2
J gene: TRBJ2-3
CDR3 protein: ASSLQRASTDTQY

V gene: TRBV6-6
J gene: TRBJ1-1
CDR3 protein: ASSYSGGRTEAF

V gene: TRBV7-2
J gene: TRBJ1-2
CDR3 protein: ASTGTGNYGYT

V gene: TRBV7-9
J gene: TRBJ2-1
CDR3 protein: ASRPGLAFDEQF

V gene: TRBV5-1
J gene: TRBJ2-3
CDR3 protein: ASSLKSRTSTDTQY

V gene: TRBV5-1
J gene: TRBJ2-7
CDR3 protein: ASSPILGEQY

V gene: TRBV19
J gene: TRBJ1-5
CDR3 protein: ASSIELGMSNQPQH

V gene: TRBV28
J gene: TRBJ1-4
CDR3 protein: AARQGGEKLF

V gene: TRBV28
J gene: TRBJ1-4
CDR3 protein: ASSRGQGAFKLF

V gene: TRBV7-9
J gene: TRBJ2-1
CDR3 protein: ASSPRAVSDEQF

V gene: TRBV5-1
J gene: TRBJ1-5
CDR3 protein: ASSLDARAGDQPQH

V gene: TRBV4-2
J gene: TRBJ2-2
CDR3 protein: ASSLRQGDTGELF

V gene: TRBV30
J gene: TRBJ1-1
CDR3 protein: ACGQFLTVDGNTEAF

V gene: TRBV7-8
J gene: TRBJ2-1
CDR3 protein: ASTPNPQREYNEQF

V gene: TRBV7-9
J gene: TRBJ1-1
CDR3 protein: ASSPGWNTEAF

V gene: TRBV5-6
J gene: TRBJ1-2
CDR3 protein: ASSLDGNYGYT

V gene: TRBV27
J gene: TRBJ1-2
CDR3 protein: ASSLGDGQGVGYT

V gene: TRBV4-1
J gene: TRBJ1-3
CDR3 protein: ASSQEGPHSGNTIY

V gene: TRBV19
J gene: TRBJ1-2
CDR3 protein: ASSLGGSNYGYT

V gene: TRBV19
J gene: TRBJ1-1
CDR3 protein: ASTRGDRLTEAF

V gene: TRBV30
J gene: TRBJ1-2
CDR3 protein: AWTIQGSGGYT

V gene: TRBV5-1
J gene: TRBJ1-6
CDR3 protein: ASSLDFESPLH

V gene: TRBV7-6
J gene: TRBJ2-7
CDR3 protein: ASSPRQGGYEQY

V gene: TRBV12-5
J gene: TRBJ2-3
CDR3 protein: ASGLVVGRVPDTQY

V gene: TRBV7-2
J gene: TRBJ1-4
CDR3 protein: ASSLNPLATNEKLF

V gene: TRBV28
J gene: TRBJ1-6
CDR3 protein: ASSSRDRGYNSPLH

V gene: TRBV28
J gene: TRBJ1-4
CDR3 protein: ASSLLGATNEKLF

V gene: TRBV7-2
J gene: TRBJ1-2
CDR3 protein: ASSLRSYGYT

V gene: TRBV2
J gene: TRBJ1-2
CDR3 protein: ASSDWDTFNYGYT

V gene: TRBV6-1
J gene: TRBJ1-6
CDR3 protein: ASSDEGLGRSPLH

V gene: TRBV28
J gene: TRBJ1-2
CDR3 protein: ASSLDGPYGYT

V gene: TRBV5-4
J gene: TRBJ2-5
CDR3 protein: ASKGGGQETQY

V gene: TRBV5-1
J gene: TRBJ2-3
CDR3 protein: ASSLVAGAVTDTQY

V gene: TRBV5-4
J gene: TRBJ1-1
CDR3 protein: ASSLDRGGGEAF

V gene: TRBV18
J gene: TRBJ2-2
CDR3 protein: ASSPNSRANTGELF

V gene: TRBV4-3
J gene: TRBJ1-2
CDR3 protein: ASSQAVRGQGAGYGYT

V gene: TRBV7-2
J gene: TRBJ2-3
CDR3 protein: ASSPLVTSTDTQY

V gene: TRBV30
J gene: TRBJ2-5
CDR3 protein: AWSLGEQETQY

V gene: TRBV28
J gene: TRBJ1-5
CDR3 protein: ASSLIPSGNQPQH

V gene: TRBV5-1
J gene: TRBJ1-2
CDR3 protein: ASSPAPDTNYGYT

V gene: TRBV5-4
J gene: TRBJ2-5
CDR3 protein: ASSLVRTPQKETQY

V gene: TRBV5-1
J gene: TRBJ2-5
CDR3 protein: ASSLQNRGRETQY

V gene: TRBV6-1
J gene: TRBJ2-3
CDR3 protein: ASSEQPWTSGPTDTQY

V gene: TRBV7-2
J gene: TRBJ2-1
CDR3 protein: ASSADGALGNEQF

V gene: TRBV10-3
J gene: TRBJ2-3
CDR3 protein: AISPTTGGIRTDTQY

V gene: TRBV20-1
J gene: TRBJ1-2
CDR3 protein: SATQDYGYT

V gene: TRBV30
J gene: TRBJ1-2
CDR3 protein: AWSRPPGYYGYT

V gene: TRBV11-2
J gene: TRBJ2-3
CDR3 protein: ASTLPGLGADTQY

V gene: TRBV29-1
J gene: TRBJ1-1
CDR3 protein: SALTATEAF